This T cell receptor (beta chain) was recovered during a study of T cell repertoires in cytomegalovirus infection. Study context: CMV infection and matching HLA type were both indicated by public TCR beta signatures. Study results and caveats: CMV-specific TCR beta clonotypes restricted by HLA-C were the ones dominating the ex vivo response. Carriage of CMV together with the relevant HLA was identifiable through cumulative public TCR beta family frequency.

Regarding this clonotype: Its antigen is not known. The junction departs from the called germline gene at one end, perhaps through a read error.

A single record per CDR3 protein comes from TCRdb applying MiXCR to the reads. Of 200,000 to 300,000 distinct CDR3 sequences in the sample, over 9% are singletons; the top ten hold approximately 1.8%. From germline, CDR1 is SQVTM and CDR2 ANQGSEA. CDR3 length: 12 residues. The sample was PBMCs. This sequence originates from a human donor in good health (CMV status not recorded). Some clones in this sample may be carry-over from other donors' samples. The gene calls are TRBV29-1 and TRBJ2-7, with D maybe TRBD2 (6 bases). CDR3 in amino acids: CSVEEGPMLRLF. In DNA, the CDR3 is TGCAGCGTTGAGGAGGGTCCGATGTTACGATTGTTC.